One sample yielded the 31 T cell receptor beta chains listed below, sequenced in a study of human T cells and chemical hapten exposure. Time point denoted: pre-sensitization, week 0. Noted treatment: therapeutic diphenylcyclopropenone sensitization with weekly scalp DPC. TCRdb reanalysed the RACE reads using MiXCR and keeps one entry per CDR3 protein. The sample includes more than 300,000 distinct CDR3 sequences, about 5.4% of them seen just once. The sample was whole blood, taken in connection with sensitization to the hapten diphenylcyclopropenone (DPC). Every receptor here comes from a woman between 18 and 30 years old with alopecia areata. Some clones in this sample may be carry-over from other donors' samples.

Here the CDR3 DNA reads TGTGCCAGCAGCCAAGACGGGCTAGCGGGGCGCCCCAGCTCCTACGAGCAGTACTTC. Translated: CASSQDGLAGRPSSYEQYF. This chain links TRBV3-1 with TRBJ2-7; 9 bases are shared with TRBD2. CDR1 and CDR2 (germline): LGHDT, YNNKEL (reference sequence). V lost 0 bases, J lost 0 bases, and 12 bases stayed unmatched. There are 19 residues in the CDR3.

In its sample, this clonotype was seen a few times. The V gene is TRBV6-2 or TRBV6-3, the J gene TRBJ1-1, with D uncertain. Trimming took 2 bases from V and 1 from J, leaving 11 bases between them. Germline V gives CDR1 MNHEY, CDR2 SVGEGT. This CDR3 spans 15 amino acids. CDR3 sequence: CASSYEARPNTEAFF. The DNA of the CDR3 is TGTGCCAGCAGTTACGAAGCCAGGCCGAACACTGAAGCTTTCTTT.

This clonotype was picked up a small number of times. V is TRBV11-2 and J is TRBJ2-3, with a possible D match to TRBD2 (6 bases). The CDR3 runs to 15 residues. Trimming shortened V by 5 bases and J by 4 bases, and 16 bases separated the two germline ends. Germline V gene data show CDR1 as SGHAT and CDR2 as FQNNGV. This CDR3 is CASSRTGGFADTQYF. CDR3 nucleotides: TGTGCCAGCAGCCGCACTGGGGGGTTCGCAGATACGCAGTATTTT.

The chain employs TRBV3-1 and TRBJ2-1; D is undetermined. Trimming cost V 5 bases and J 6 bases, with 20 bases left between them. Germline CDR1 is LGHDT and CDR2 is YNNKEL (reference sequence). The CDR3 extends over 16 amino acids. The DNA of the CDR3 is TGTGCCAGCAGCTTCAAGCCGAGGCCCCCGGGCAATGAGCAGTTCTTC. It translates to CASSFKPRPPGNEQFF.

The rearrangement links TRBV12-3 or TRBV12-4 to TRBJ1-6; possibly TRBD1 for D (6 bases). Deletions cut 4 bases from V and 6 bases from J, with 13 bases between. The CDR3 has 15 residues. CDR3 nucleotide sequence: TGTGCCAGCAGTTCCAGGGGTTGGGGTAATTCACCCCTCCACTTT. Protein: CASSSRGWGNSPLHF.

A few counts support this clonotype. CDR3 amino acids: CATYAADTQYF. In DNA, the CDR3 is TGTGCCACCTACGCGGCGGATACGCAGTATTTT. The chain couples TRBV7-8 to TRBJ2-3; no definite D call. The germline gives CDR1 SGHVS, CDR2 FQNEAQ. V dropped 10 bases and J dropped 6 bases, with 11 bases sitting between them. The CDR3 consists of 11 residues.

This clonotype was detected many times. V gene TRBV19 combines with J gene TRBJ1-5; D gene ambiguous. Germline lookup yields CDR1 LNHDA and CDR2 SQIVND (reference sequence). The CDR3 sequence is 18 residues long. Between the trimmed V and J ends, which lost 3 bases and 4 bases, there was a span of 22 bases. CDR3 coding DNA: TGTGCCAGTAGTATTCATAGACAACTCCGAGGTCGAAATCAGCCCCAGCATTTT. It is translated as CASSIHRQLRGRNQPQHF.

This clonotype was recorded many times. The V and J genes are TRBV9 and TRBJ2-1; 8 bases align to TRBD1. The ends lost 4 bases at V and 8 bases at J; junction bases unmatched: 14. CDR1 is SGDLS, CDR2 YYNGEE, per germline. CDR3 length: 16 amino acids. The CDR3 here is CASSSSRTGRMHEQFF. CDR3 sequence (DNA): TGTGCCAGCAGCTCCAGTCGGACAGGGAGAATGCATGAGCAGTTCTTC.

This clonotype was counted only a few times. This chain links TRBV7-6 with TRBJ2-1, with 10 bases identical to TRBD2. V lost 5 bases and J lost 15; bases outside the gene matches: 19. The CDR3 totals 16 residues. The germline gives CDR1 SGHVS, CDR2 FNYEAQ. CDR3 amino acids: CASSPPWERGGSFRFF. CDR3 in DNA: TGTGCCAGCAGCCCACCGTGGGAGCGGGGGGGCTCGTTTCGGTTCTTC.

This clonotype was picked up a small number of times. This chain links TRBV2 with TRBJ1-1; the D gene is possibly TRBD1 (5 bases). This CDR3 has 15 residues. V lost 4 bases and J 3 bases, leaving 15 bases between the germline ends. CDR1 and CDR2 (germline): SNHLY, FYNNEI. CDR3 nucleotides: TGTGCCAGCAGTGCGGCCCCGCGGGGCGACACTGAAGCTTTCTTT. It yields the protein CASSAAPRGDTEAFF.

This clonotype was counted ten times or more. The J gene is TRBJ1-4, the V gene TRBV7-9; 8 bases align to TRBD1. In germline, CDR1 is SEHNR, CDR2 FQNEAQ (reference sequence). The V and J ends lost 3 bases and 7 bases, in that order; junction bases with no gene match: 4. There are 14 residues in the CDR3. The CDR3 here is CASSFGQGGEKLFF. Written as DNA, the CDR3 is TGTGCCAGCAGCTTCGGACAGGGTGGTGAAAAACTGTTTTTT.

The chain combines TRBV5-6 with TRBJ2-3; the match to TRBD2 covers 9 bases. The CDR3 extends over 17 amino acids. Per germline, CDR1 SGHDT and CDR2 YYEEEE. J gave up 0 bases and V 7 bases, and 12 bases lay outside the gene matches. CDR3 region: CASLDAGGPWSTDTQYF. Written as DNA, the CDR3 is TGTGCCAGCTTGGATGCGGGGGGGCCTTGGAGCACAGATACGCAGTATTTT.

This clonotype was counted ten times or more. This chain connects TRBV9 to TRBJ1-3; D perhaps matches TRBD1 (5 bases). The CDR3 spans 13 residues. CDR1 SGDLS and CDR2 YYNGEE come from the germline V gene. V lost 3 bases and J 4 bases, leaving 8 bases between the germline ends. The CDR3 DNA sequence: TGTGCCAGCAGCGAAAGGACAGGAAACACCATATATTTT. Protein: CASSERTGNTIYF.

This clonotype came up a few times. The chain is built from TRBV28 and TRBJ2-5; 9 nucleotides match TRBD2. The CDR3 extends over 16 amino acids. CDR1 and CDR2 from the germline V gene are MDHEN and SYDVKM. V dropped 3 bases and J dropped 5; count of bases not matched to a gene: 10. The CDR3 reads CASSFLTGGGAETQYF. CDR3 nucleotides: TGTGCCAGCAGTTTTCTTACGGGCGGGGGGGCCGAGACCCAGTACTTC.

This clonotype was counted ten times or more. This chain links TRBV20-1 with TRBJ2-7; D uncertain. Between the trimmed V and J ends, which lost 0 bases and 7 bases, there was a span of 7 bases. Germline lookup yields CDR1 DFQATT and CDR2 SNEGSKA (reference sequence). This CDR3 contains 11 residues. Written as DNA, the CDR3 is TGCAGTGCTAGAGATGTGAGGGAGCAGTACTTC. As protein: CSARDVREQYF.

This clonotype came up a few times. The V and J genes are TRBV28 and TRBJ1-1; D possibly corresponds to TRBD1 (6 bases). V lost 2 bases and J 11 bases, leaving 15 bases between the germline ends. Per the germline V gene, CDR1 is MDHEN and CDR2 is SYDVKM. CDR3 length equals 13 residues. CDR3 DNA sequence: TGTGCCAGCAGTTTACAACAGGGATTAGGGGCTTTCTTT. Its translation: CASSLQQGLGAFF.

This clonotype was seen a few times. The V and J genes are TRBV7-9 and TRBJ2-2; a possible D gene is TRBD1 (6 bases). CDR1 is SEHNR, CDR2 FQNEAQ, per germline (reference sequence). This CDR3 is built from 18 residues. Trimming removed 6 bases at V and 0 bases at J, with 20 bases between. CDR3: CASSSRDTKNSNTGELFF. For the CDR3, the DNA is TGTGCCAGCAGTTCCCGGGACACTAAAAATTCGAACACCGGGGAGCTGTTTTTT.

The J gene is TRBJ1-2, the V gene TRBV13; 9 bases are a match to TRBD1. V lost 7 bases, J lost 4 bases, and 10 bases stayed unmatched. The germline CDR1 and CDR2 sequences are PRHDT and FYEKMQ (reference sequence). CDR3 length: 15 residues. In nucleotides, the CDR3 is TGTGCCAGCACAACTTGGACAGGGGACATCTATGGCTACACCTTC. Translated: CASTTWTGDIYGYTF.

This clonotype was seen a few times. DNA of the CDR3: TGTGCCAGCAGATCTTCAGGGGGCGTCTACGAGCAGTACTTC. It codes for CASRSSGGVYEQYF. The rearrangement joins TRBV28 to TRBJ2-7; 8 bases are shared with TRBD1. The ends lost 6 bases at V and 3 bases at J; junction bases unmatched: 7. The V gene's germline CDR1 is MDHEN and CDR2 SYDVKM. This CDR3 contains 14 residues. Using reference TRBV28 and TRBJ2-7 for the parts outside the CDR3, the full variable domain is DVKVTQSSRYLVKRTGEKVFLECVQDMDHENMFWYRQDPGLGLRLIYFSYDVKMKEKGDIPEGYSVSREKKERFSLILESASTNQTSMYLCASRSSGGVYEQYFGPGTRLTVT.

V gene TRBV27 combines with J gene TRBJ2-7; TRBD1 aligns across 8 bases. J was trimmed by 4 bases and V by 2 bases; bases with no gene match: 4. Germline loops: CDR1 MNHEY, CDR2 SMNVEV (reference sequence). The CDR3 sequence is 14 residues long. This CDR3 reads CASSLRTGLYEQYF. The CDR3 DNA reads as TGTGCCAGCAGTTTAAGGACAGGGCTGTACGAGCAGTACTTC.

Comments on this clonotype: The junction differs from germline at one of its ends, possibly a read error. The rearrangement joins TRBV4-1 to TRBJ1-1; possible D gene TRBD1, 6 bases. The V gene's germline CDR1 is MGHRA and CDR2 YSYEKL. This CDR3 has 15 amino acids. This CDR3 reads CASSPTTGPNTEAFF. CDR3 nucleotides: TGTGCCAGCAGCCCTACGACAGGTCCGAACACTGAAGCTTTCTTT.

This clonotype was detected only a few times. V usage is TRBV20-1 and J usage is TRBJ2-7; D might be TRBD1 (6 bases). CDR3 size: 17 residues. Germline V gene lookup returns CDR1 DFQATT and CDR2 SNEGSKA (reference sequence). Trimming shortened V by 1 base and J by 0 bases, and 19 bases separated the two germline ends. The CDR3 nucleotides read TGCAGTGCTAGAGGGTTAATCCGGGCCAGGGGCTCCTACGAGCAGTACTTC. It translates to CSARGLIRARGSYEQYF.

This clonotype was observed at least ten times. The chain has TRBV7-2 and TRBJ2-3; either TRBD1 or TRBD2 may supply D (5 bases each). Germline V gives CDR1 SGHTA, CDR2 FQGNSA. The CDR3 contains 15 residues. Trimming cost V 5 bases and J 5 bases, with 17 bases left between them. CDR3 bases: TGTGCCAGCAGCCCGGACATCACGAGGGTAGATACGCAGTATTTT. It encodes CASSPDITRVDTQYF. Full variable domain (rest looked up from reference TRBV7-2 and TRBJ2-3): GAGVSQSPSNKVTEKGKDVELRCDPISGHTALYWYRQSLGQGLEFLIYFQGNSAPDKSGLPSDRFSAERTGGSVSTLTIQRTQQEDSAVYLCASSPDITRVDTQYFGPGTRLTVL.

This clonotype was seen ten or more times. The chain is built from TRBV12-3 or TRBV12-4 and TRBJ1-1, with 11 bases lining up with TRBD1. V lost 1 base, J lost 4 bases, and 2 bases stayed unmatched. The CDR3 length is 15 residues. In DNA form, the CDR3 reads TGTGCCAGCAGTTTAGGTGGGACAGGGGGCACTGAAGCTTTCTTT. It codes for CASSLGGTGGTEAFF.

This clonotype came up many times. The V and J genes are TRBV29-1 and TRBJ2-5; D might be TRBD1 (7 bases). The germline CDR1 and CDR2 sequences are SQVTM and ANQGSEA. The V end was cut by 7 bases, the J end by 7 bases, with 22 bases between. This CDR3 has 14 amino acids. CDR3 region: CSADLIKQGGTQYF. CDR3 in DNA: TGCAGCGCTGATCTAATAAAGCAGGGGGGGACCCAGTACTTC.

This clonotype has more than one count but fewer than ten. The gene calls are TRBV7-3 and TRBJ2-3, with TRBD2 as a possible D gene (5 bases). The V end lost 5 bases, the J end lost 2 bases, and 17 bases lay between the germline ends. Germline-derived CDR1 and CDR2 are SGHTA and FQGTGA. The CDR3 has 16 residues. CDR3 loop: CASSPNPSIHTDTQYF. CDR3 bases: TGTGCCAGCAGCCCTAATCCTAGCATACACACAGATACGCAGTATTTT. The full variable domain, completed using reference TRBV7-3 and TRBJ2-3, is GAGVSQTPSNKVTEKGKYVELRCDPISGHTALYWYRQSLGQGPEFLIYFQGTGAADDSGLPNDRFFAVRPEGSVSTLKIQRTERGDSAVYLCASSPNPSIHTDTQYFGPGTRLTVL.

The J gene is TRBJ2-7, the V gene TRBV7-2; 8 nucleotides agree with TRBD2. The trim removed 2 bases at V and 5 bases at J, leaving 14 bases unmatched. This CDR3 contains 17 residues. Germline CDR1 is SGHTA and CDR2 is FQGNSA. Here the CDR3 reads CASSLQAGVRYSHEQYF. The DNA of the CDR3 is TGTGCCAGCAGCTTACAAGCGGGGGTAAGGTATTCTCACGAGCAGTACTTC.

This clonotype was found a few times. The chain joins TRBV29-1 to TRBJ1-5, with TRBD1 identical over 8 bases. The CDR3 length is 14 residues. Germline V lookup: CDR1 SQVTM, CDR2 ANQGSEA. V dropped 5 bases and J dropped 3; count of bases not matched to a gene: 6. CDR3 residues: CSVSTGGVNQPQHF. CDR3 sequence (DNA): TGCAGCGTTTCTACAGGGGGTGTCAATCAGCCCCAGCATTTT.

This clonotype has more than one count but fewer than ten. The CDR3 loop reads CASSSTSTGRFGYTF. In DNA, the CDR3 is TGTGCCAGCAGCTCGACGTCGACAGGGCGTTTTGGCTACACCTTC. This chain uses TRBV7-9 with TRBJ1-2, with 7 bases identical to TRBD1. The V and J ends lost 4 bases and 7 bases, in that order; junction bases with no gene match: 12. The germline CDR1 and CDR2 sequences are SEHNR and FQNEAQ (reference sequence). CDR3 size: 15 residues.

This clonotype was seen repeatedly, ten times or more. The rearrangement links TRBV29-1 to TRBJ2-1; 10 bases agree with TRBD2. Germline CDR1 SQVTM, CDR2 ANQGSEA. The length of the CDR3 is 15 residues. V trimming: 7 bases; J trimming: 3 bases; junction bases outside the gene matches: 9. The CDR3, as DNA: TGCAGCGGGAAGCAGATAGCGGGGGGCTACAATGAGCAGTTCTTC. This translates into CSGKQIAGGYNEQFF.

The table lists this clonotype with many counts. V gene TRBV15 combines with J gene TRBJ2-7; no clear D. The CDR3 is made up of 13 amino acids. Germline lookup yields CDR1 LNHNV and CDR2 YYDKDF (reference sequence). V gave up 0 bases and J gave up 7 bases, with 10 bases separating them. CDR3 sequence: CATSRDSGREQYF. The CDR3 DNA reads as TGTGCCACCAGCAGAGATTCGGGCAGAGAGCAGTACTTC.